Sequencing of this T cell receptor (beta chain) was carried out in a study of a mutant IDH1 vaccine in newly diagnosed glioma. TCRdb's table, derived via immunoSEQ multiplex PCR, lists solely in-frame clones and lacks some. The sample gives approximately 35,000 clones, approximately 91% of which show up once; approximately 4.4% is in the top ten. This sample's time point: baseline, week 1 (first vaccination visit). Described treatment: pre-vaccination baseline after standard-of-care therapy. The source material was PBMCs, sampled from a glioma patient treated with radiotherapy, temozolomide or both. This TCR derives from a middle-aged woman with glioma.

The CDR3: CASSLGSGGAGDEQFF. The CDR3 DNA sequence: TGTGCCAGCAGCTTGGGGTCAGGGGGCGCCGGCGATGAGCAGTTCTTC. The V gene is TRBV5-8, the J gene TRBJ2-1; TRBD1 agrees at 8 bases. The V gene's germline CDR1 is SGHTS and CDR2 YDEGEE. This CDR3 comprises 16 residues. V shed 0 bases, J shed 8 bases, and the junction held 10 bases outside the gene matches.